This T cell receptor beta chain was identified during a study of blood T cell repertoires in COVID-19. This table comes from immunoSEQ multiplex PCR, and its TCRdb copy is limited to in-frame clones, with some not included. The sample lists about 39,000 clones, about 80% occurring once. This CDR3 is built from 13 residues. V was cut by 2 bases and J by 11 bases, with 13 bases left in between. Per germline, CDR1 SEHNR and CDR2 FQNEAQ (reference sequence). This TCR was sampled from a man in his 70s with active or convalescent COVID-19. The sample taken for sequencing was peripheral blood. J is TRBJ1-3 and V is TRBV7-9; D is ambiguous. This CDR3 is CASSLLGSGAIYF. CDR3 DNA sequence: TGTGCCAGCAGCTTATTAGGGAGTGGTGCCATATATTTT.